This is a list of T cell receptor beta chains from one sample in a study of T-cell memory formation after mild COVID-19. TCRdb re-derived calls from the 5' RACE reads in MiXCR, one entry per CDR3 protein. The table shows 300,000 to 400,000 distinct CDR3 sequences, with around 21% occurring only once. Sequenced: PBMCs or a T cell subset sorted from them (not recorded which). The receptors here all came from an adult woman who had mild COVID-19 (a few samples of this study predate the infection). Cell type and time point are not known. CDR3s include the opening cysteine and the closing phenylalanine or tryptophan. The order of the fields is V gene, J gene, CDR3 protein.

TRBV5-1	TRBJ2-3	CASSLGASSITDTQDF
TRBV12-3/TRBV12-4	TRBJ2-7	CASSPGTGAAYEQYF
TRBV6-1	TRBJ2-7	CASRESGGAPFYEQYF
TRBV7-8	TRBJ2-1	CASTSHHRGPNEQFF
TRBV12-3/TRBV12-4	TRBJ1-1	CASSLGQGIVDTEAFF
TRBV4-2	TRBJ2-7	CASSQVLGQSSYEQYF
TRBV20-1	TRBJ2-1	CSATDRAGYNEQFF
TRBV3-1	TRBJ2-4	CASSQDPRRSYIQYF
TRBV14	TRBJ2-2	CASSQDQGQGVIGELFF
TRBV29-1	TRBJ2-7	CSGSTSGSYEQYF
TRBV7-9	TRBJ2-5	CASSLLAGGETQYF
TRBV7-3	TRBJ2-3	CASSLTPPPDTQYF
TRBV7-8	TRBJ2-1	CASSLPRTSGRLYNEQFF